This paragraph covers one T cell receptor beta chain sequence. Its target is unknown. The data originate from a study of post-analysis software for immune sequencing data. General study results and limits: Included in a set of roughly 5 TRBV segments more frequent in patients than controls were TRBV5-6, TRBV5-1 and TRBV20-1.

Built from TCR beta cDNA, the libraries had unique molecular identifiers in them. TCRdb redid the calling of the PCR reads with MiXCR, one entry per CDR3 protein. Among 700,000 to 800,000 distinct CDR3 sequences, just under 30% were seen once, and the ten largest hold more than 0.45%. Germline CDR1 reads SEHNR; CDR2 reads FQNEAQ (reference sequence). Trimming took 1 base from V and 4 from J, leaving 10 bases between them. The CDR3 totals 14 residues. The sequenced sample consisted of blood. This chain joins TRBV7-9 and TRBJ1-1, with a weak D call TRBD1 (6 bases). The sequence was collected from a girl aged 5-17 years with multiple sclerosis. In nucleotides, the CDR3 is TGTGCCAGCAGCTTAGTGGGGGCGGTCACTGAAGCTTTCTTT. Translated: CASSLVGAVTEAFF.